The 24 T cell receptor beta chains given below trace back to one sample, sequenced in a study of naive and memory T cell subsets. The beta constant-region primer was an equimolar mix of two oligonucleotides covering TRBC1 and TRBC2. Ligated cDNA was amplified by four rounds of PCR with nested alpha and beta constant-region primers and SP2. One entry per CDR3 protein, called by TCRdb with MiXCR from the UMI-ligation and nested PCR reads. Altogether some 17,000 distinct CDR3 sequences are present, approximately 8.6% being singletons, with the ten largest covering roughly 23%. The specimen was central memory CD8+ T cells from blood. These receptors were collected from a human donor in good health.

V and J are TRBV6-2 or TRBV6-3 and TRBJ2-5, with a weak D call TRBD1 (5 bases). V lost 7 bases, J lost 2 bases, and 14 bases lay in between. Germline lookup yields CDR1 MNHEY and CDR2 SVGEGT. The CDR3 covers 14 residues. The CDR3 region is CASKGQGLQETQYF. CDR3 nucleotides: TGTGCCAGCAAGGGTCAGGGTTTGCAAGAGACCCAGTACTTC.

This clonotype was counted ten times or more. The V and J genes are TRBV21-1 and TRBJ2-1; TRBD1, the table's D call, was not compared with the DNA. TRBV21-1 is designated a pseudogene. The CDR3 totals 15 residues. The chain's CDR3 is CASSNMTVSYNEQFF. CDR3 DNA sequence: TGTGCCAGCAGCAATATGACAGTCTCCTACAATGAGCAGTTCTTC.

The chain recombines TRBV24-1 with TRBJ1-5, with 10 bases matching TRBD1. CDR3 length: 20 residues. V was pared by 8 bases and J by 2 bases, with 20 bases of the junction left unmatched. Germline CDR1 KGHDR, CDR2 SFDVKD. DNA of the CDR3: TGTGCCACCAAAGTTCTGTACCGGACAGGGGGAAATGTTGGCAATCAGCCCCAGCATTTT. Protein: CATKVLYRTGGNVGNQPQHF.

The rearrangement links TRBV12-3 or TRBV12-4 to TRBJ1-1, with D perhaps TRBD1 (6 bases). The V end was cut by 5 bases, the J end by 6 bases, with 16 bases between. The CDR3 covers 14 residues. This CDR3 is CASSLRGAWAEAFF. CDR3 in DNA: TGTGCCAGCAGTCTCAGGGGCGCTTGGGCTGAAGCTTTCTTT.

This clonotype was counted a few times. The J gene is TRBJ1-2, the V gene TRBV7-2; D remains unclear. The germline V gene encodes CDR1 SGHTA and CDR2 FQGNSA. With 4 bases removed from V and 1 base from J, the gap between germline ends came to 25 bases. This CDR3 is built from 19 residues. The CDR3 nucleotides are TGTGCCAGCAGCTCCACCTCACGTGGCAACGAGGGCCTTAACTATGGCTACACCTTC. It translates to CASSSTSRGNEGLNYGYTF.

This clonotype was counted many times. The chain links TRBV11-2 to TRBJ2-3, with D possibly being TRBD2 (6 bases). Germline values: CDR1 SGHAT, CDR2 FQNNGV. Between the trimmed V and J ends, which lost 5 bases and 4 bases, there was a span of 25 bases. The CDR3 is made up of 18 amino acids. The CDR3 sequence is CASSQTGSGLENPDTQYF. The DNA for the CDR3 is TGTGCCAGCAGCCAGACGGGCAGCGGGCTCGAAAATCCAGATACGCAGTATTTT.

This clonotype was seen many times. The chain has TRBV29-1 and TRBJ2-1; 7 bases map to TRBD2. Germline CDR1 and CDR2: SQVTM and ANQGSEA. The CDR3 length is 15 residues. Trimming took 7 bases from V and 4 from J; bases not matched to a gene: 13. In DNA form, the CDR3 reads TGCAGCGCCAAGAGGTGGGAGGGGAGTTACAATGAGCAGTTCTTC. As protein: CSAKRWEGSYNEQFF.

This clonotype was seen a few times. V usage is TRBV5-1 and J usage is TRBJ2-3, with no clear D. The length of the CDR3 is 11 residues. CDR1 and CDR2 from the germline V gene are SGHRS and YFSETQ. V gave up 0 bases and J gave up 9 bases, with 5 bases separating them. The CDR3 here is CASSLGATQYF. CDR3 sequence (DNA): TGCGCCAGCAGCTTGGGAGCCACGCAGTATTTT.

The chain carries TRBV15 and TRBJ2-1, with D possibly being TRBD2 (5 bases). Trimming took 0 bases from V and 7 from J, leaving 16 bases between them. CDR1 LNHNV and CDR2 YYDKDF come from the germline V gene (reference sequence). The CDR3 has 16 amino acids. DNA of the CDR3: TGTGCCACCAGCAGAGAATTAGGAGGAGTCCGTAATGAGCAGTTCTTC. Amino acids: CATSRELGGVRNEQFF.

This clonotype was counted a few times. V is TRBV9 and J is TRBJ1-6; D call uncertain. The CDR3 consists of 13 residues. From germline, CDR1 is SGDLS and CDR2 YYNGEE. Trimming removed 0 bases from V and 10 bases from J, with 8 bases in between. The CDR3, as DNA: TGTGCCAGCAGCGTAGGTACAGTCTCACCCCTCCACTTT. Amino acid sequence: CASSVGTVSPLHF.

This clonotype was counted only a few times. This rearrangement joins TRBV25-1 to TRBJ2-2, with a weak D call TRBD1 (6 bases). Germline V gives CDR1 MGHDK, CDR2 SYGVNS. Trimming pared 3 bases from V and 5 bases from J, leaving 19 bases between. This CDR3 has 17 amino acids. CDR3 loop: CASSDLSFTQGTGELFF. In nucleotides, the CDR3 is TGTGCCAGCAGTGACCTCTCCTTTACCCAGGGGACCGGGGAGCTGTTTTTT.

This clonotype was observed a few times. The rearrangement uses TRBV20-1 and TRBJ1-6; D ambiguous. The CDR3 runs to 14 residues. Trimming shortened V by 4 bases and J by 7 bases, and 14 bases separated the two germline ends. Germline V gene data show CDR1 as DFQATT and CDR2 as SNEGSKA (reference sequence). The CDR3 DNA follows: TGCAGTGCTACCGGAGGCACAGACAATTCACCCCTCCACTTT. This codes for CSATGGTDNSPLHF.

This clonotype has ten or more counts. The V gene is TRBV7-3, the J gene TRBJ2-1; no firm D call. This CDR3 spans 13 amino acids. Trimming shortened V by 5 bases and J by 5 bases, and 10 bases separated the two germline ends. Germline CDR1 SGHTA, CDR2 FQGTGA. The CDR3 loop reads CASSQDGNNEQFF. CDR3 DNA: TGTGCCAGCAGCCAGGACGGCAACAATGAGCAGTTCTTC.

The DNA of the CDR3 is TGCGCCAGCAGCCAAGTAGGGACACTCATAGCCAAAAACATTCAGTACTTC. This codes for CASSQVGTLIAKNIQYF. The genes are TRBV4-1 and TRBJ2-4; the D gene is possibly TRBD1 (6 bases). There are 17 residues in the CDR3. Germline assignment: CDR1 MGHRA and CDR2 YSYEKL. V lost 1 base and J lost 0, with 13 bases in between.

This clonotype appeared a single time. The chain joins TRBV2 to TRBJ2-1; the D is unclear. Trimming took 3 bases from V and 5 from J, leaving 14 bases between them. Germline values: CDR1 SNHLY, CDR2 FYNNEI. The CDR3 extends over 15 amino acids. This chain's CDR3 is CASSERFTGNNEQFF. The CDR3 coding sequence is TGTGCCAGCAGTGAGCGGTTCACTGGAAACAATGAGCAGTTCTTC.

This clonotype has a count of ten or more. V and J are TRBV7-8 and TRBJ2-7; TRBD1 aligns across 8 bases. The junction had 7 bases not matched to a gene; V was cut back by 5 bases and J by 1 base. The CDR3 is 15 amino acids. CDR1 is SGHVS, CDR2 FQNEAQ, per germline. The CDR3 DNA reads as TGTGCCAGCAGCGAAGGACAGGGACCATCCTACGAGCAGTACTTC. Amino acids: CASSEGQGPSYEQYF.

This clonotype turned up a few times. The chain links TRBV6-2 or TRBV6-3 to TRBJ2-7, with 12 bases lining up with TRBD2. The CDR3 is made up of 15 amino acids. V lost 2 bases to trimming and J lost 3 bases; unmatched junction nucleotides: 2. Germline CDR1 and CDR2: MNHEY and SVGEGT. CDR3 region: CASSYETSGSYEQYF. The CDR3 DNA sequence: TGTGCCAGCAGTTACGAGACTAGCGGGAGCTACGAGCAGTACTTC.

This clonotype was seen repeatedly, ten times or more. The V gene is TRBV18, the J gene TRBJ2-7, with 10 bases identical to TRBD2. Unmatched junction bases numbered 10, after V lost 3 bases and J lost 2 bases. This CDR3 contains 17 residues. Germline CDR1 is KGHSH and CDR2 is LQKENI. CDR3 sequence: CASSPSLAGVLAYEQYF. The CDR3 nucleotides are TGTGCCAGCTCACCTAGTCTAGCGGGAGTCCTCGCCTACGAGCAGTACTTC.

The rearrangement links TRBV28 to TRBJ2-2; a possible D gene is TRBD2 (6 bases). The CDR3 is 12 amino acids. CDR1 is MDHEN, CDR2 SYDVKM, per germline. V was pared by 7 bases and J by 13 bases, with 16 bases between. The CDR3 loop reads CASTTQRGGLFF. CDR3 coding DNA: TGTGCCAGCACCACCCAGAGGGGAGGGCTGTTTTTT.

This clonotype occurred a few times. The chain carries TRBV28 and TRBJ2-5, with D uncertain. Trimming took 3 bases from V and 4 from J, leaving 15 bases between them. The CDR3 is 15 residues long. The germline V gene encodes CDR1 MDHEN and CDR2 SYDVKM. In DNA, the CDR3 is TGTGCCAGCAGTTTTGGGTCCAAACCCCCAGAGACCCAGTACTTC. This sequence encodes CASSFGSKPPETQYF. Variable domain in full (rest from reference TRBV28 and TRBJ2-5): DVKVTQSSRYLVKRTGEKVFLECVQDMDHENMFWYRQDPGLGLRLIYFSYDVKMKEKGDIPEGYSVSREKKERFSLILESASTNQTSMYLCASSFGSKPPETQYFGPGTRLLVL.

J is TRBJ2-5 and V is TRBV5-4, with TRBD2 matching 10 bases. From germline, CDR1 is SGHNT and CDR2 YYREEE (reference sequence). The CDR3 runs 17 residues. V shed 3 bases, J shed 5 bases, and the junction held 13 bases outside the gene matches. This CDR3 reads CASSSAFGGTSEETQYF. CDR3 sequence (DNA): TGTGCCAGCAGCTCGGCCTTCGGAGGGACTAGCGAGGAGACCCAGTACTTC.

The rearrangement joins TRBV30 to TRBJ1-5, with 7 bases aligning to TRBD1. Germline V lookup: CDR1 GTSNPN, CDR2 SVGIG (reference sequence). The length of the CDR3 is 15 residues. The ends lost 0 bases at V and 2 bases at J; junction bases unmatched: 4. CDR3 DNA sequence: TGTGCCTGGAGTGTCGTTCAGGGGGGCAATCAGCCCCAGCATTTT. Its protein is CAWSVVQGGNQPQHF.

This clonotype has at least ten counts. The chain employs TRBV7-2 and TRBJ1-3; D not resolved. Germline-derived CDR1 and CDR2 are SGHTA and FQGNSA. The germline V and J ends were trimmed by 7 bases and 4 bases, with 11 bases remaining between them. This CDR3 spans 13 amino acids. CDR3 protein: CASTNWGGNTIYF. CDR3 DNA: TGTGCCAGCACCAACTGGGGAGGAAACACCATATATTTT. Supplemented by reference TRBV7-2 and TRBJ1-3, the full variable domain reads GAGVSQSPSNKVTEKGKDVELRCDPISGHTALYWYRQSLGQGLEFLIYFQGNSAPDKSGLPSDRFSAERTGGSVSTLTIQRTQQEDSAVYLCASTNWGGNTIYFGEGSWLTVV.

In its sample, this clonotype was seen many times. This sequence joins TRBV6-2 or TRBV6-3 and TRBJ2-7, with TRBD2 as a possible D gene (6 bases). V lost 6 bases and J 1 base, leaving 13 bases between the germline ends. This CDR3 has 14 residues. Germline V gene data show CDR1 as MNHEY and CDR2 as SVGEGT. CDR3 nucleotide sequence: TGTGCCAGCAGCCTTATCGGGGGATCCTACGAGCAGTACTTC. Its translation is CASSLIGGSYEQYF.